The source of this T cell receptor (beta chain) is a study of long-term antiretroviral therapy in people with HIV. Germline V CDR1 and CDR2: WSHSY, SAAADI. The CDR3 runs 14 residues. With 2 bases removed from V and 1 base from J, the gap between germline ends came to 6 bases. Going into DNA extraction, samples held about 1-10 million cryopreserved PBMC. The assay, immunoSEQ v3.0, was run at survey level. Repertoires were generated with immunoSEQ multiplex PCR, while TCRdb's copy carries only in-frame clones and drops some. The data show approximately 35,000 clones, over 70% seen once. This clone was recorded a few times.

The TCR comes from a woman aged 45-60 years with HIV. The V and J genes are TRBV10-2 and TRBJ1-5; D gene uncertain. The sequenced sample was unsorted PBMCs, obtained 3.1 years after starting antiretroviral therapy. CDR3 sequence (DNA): TGCGCCAGCAGTGAGGGGCAGAGCAATCAGCCCCAGCATTTT. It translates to CASSEGQSNQPQHF.